A single TCR beta chain is shown here with its context. Its antigen is unknown. The data originate from a study of T cells expressing NK-cell markers. Study context: The TCR beta repertoires were obtained from sorted CD3+CD56+NKG2C+, CD3+CD56+NKG2C- and CD3+CD56-NKG2C+ T cells. Broader study findings: One observes that, in a handful of donors, these clonotypes were also the leading ones within the CD3+CD56-NKG2C+ fraction.

Researchers built TCR beta cDNA using 5'RACE template switching with UMIs. For each CDR3 protein, TCRdb gives one entry from its re-call of the 5' RACE reads, without DNA. This table lists fewer than 400,000 distinct CDR3 sequences. In germline, CDR1 is SGHRS, CDR2 YFSETQ. CDR3 length: 14 residues. Sequenced sample: blood T cells: a sorted CD56 or NKG2C T cell subset, CD4+ or CD8+ T cells, or bulk PBMC T cells (not recorded which). The gene calls are TRBV5-1 and TRBJ2-5. The TCR comes from a woman aged 45-65 years in good health. The CDR3 loop reads CASSLSQVEGTQYF.